This paragraph reports one T cell receptor (beta chain). The data are from a study of T cells in Graves' hyperthyroidism and ophthalmopathy. CDR1 is DFQATT and CDR2 is SNEGSKA in the germline V gene (reference sequence). The CDR3 covers 14 residues. V shed 3 bases and J 6 bases; nucleotides not matched to a gene: 10. The investigators amplified TCR beta CDR3 regions from RNA transcripts. Using the HTBI primer set, a first-round RT-PCR was run on the TCR CDR3. One entry per CDR3 protein, called by TCRdb with MiXCR from the multiplex PCR reads. The repertoire has around 570,000 distinct CDR3 sequences, 20% of them found once; the top ten carry about half.

The chain employs TRBV20-1 and TRBJ1-2, with 7 bases identical to TRBD1. This TCR came from a man between 35 and 55 years old with Graves' ophthalmopathy. Sequencing input: blood. DNA of the CDR3: TGCAGTGCTAGGGATCAGACAGGGATGCATGGCTACACCTTC. It codes for CSARDQTGMHGYTF.